These 16 T cell receptor beta chains were sequenced from one sample in a study of CD8 T cells in ankylosing spondylitis. MiXCR, run by TCRdb on the 5' RACE reads, gives a single entry per CDR3 protein. The sample has about 150,000 distinct CDR3 sequences; roughly 44% are singletons. The sample comprised synovial fluid, either unsorted or a sorted T cell fraction (not recorded which). These receptors all come from a male donor with ankylosing spondylitis.

The table lists this clonotype with a few counts. The chain couples TRBV4-2 to TRBJ1-2, with D maybe TRBD1 (5 bases). Germline CDR1 reads LGHNA; CDR2 reads YNFKEQ. The CDR3 contains 14 residues. Trimming pared 2 bases from V and 8 bases from J, leaving 15 bases between. The CDR3 is CASSQRGGRGGYTF. The CDR3 DNA reads TGTGCCAGCAGCCAAAGGGGAGGGCGAGGAGGCTACACCTTC.

This clonotype was seen ten or more times. This rearrangement joins TRBV7-6 to TRBJ2-2; D remains unclear. There are 13 residues in the CDR3. Trimming stripped 2 bases from V and 4 bases from J, with 5 bases between. From germline, CDR1 is SGHVS and CDR2 FNYEAQ. CDR3: CASSLTGTGELFF. CDR3 bases: TGTGCCAGCAGCTTAACCGGCACCGGGGAGCTGTTTTTT.

V usage is TRBV6-1 and J usage is TRBJ2-5; 7 bases are a match to TRBD1. V lost 5 bases to trimming and J lost 4 bases; unmatched junction nucleotides: 7. Per the germline V gene, CDR1 is MNHNS and CDR2 is SASEGT. The CDR3 extends over 14 amino acids. CDR3 region: CASSTIGGRETQYF. The CDR3, as DNA: TGTGCCAGCAGTACCATAGGGGGCAGAGAGACCCAGTACTTC.

The chain carries TRBV3-1 and TRBJ2-1; D call uncertain. The germline V gene has CDR1 LGHDT and CDR2 YNNKEL (reference sequence). CDR3 length equals 16 residues. Between the trimmed V and J ends, which lost 4 bases and 5 bases, there was a span of 18 bases. The CDR3 loop reads CASSPREGRLHNEQFF. The CDR3 nucleotides are TGTGCCAGCAGCCCCCGCGAAGGACGGTTACACAATGAGCAGTTCTTC.

This rearrangement joins TRBV20-1 to TRBJ2-1; TRBD1 matches 9 bases. CDR3 size: 17 residues. Germline lookup yields CDR1 DFQATT and CDR2 SNEGSKA (reference sequence). V trimming: 4 bases; J trimming: 4 bases; junction bases outside the gene matches: 14. The CDR3 DNA reads TGCAGTGCTACCGGGACAGGGAATTCCCCCCTTTACAATGAGCAGTTCTTC. Protein: CSATGTGNSPLYNEQFF.

V is TRBV20-1 and J is TRBJ2-5; the D gene is possibly TRBD2 (5 bases). The CDR3 consists of 14 residues. Trimming took 1 base from V and 1 from J, leaving 10 bases between them. Germline CDR1 DFQATT, CDR2 SNEGSKA (reference sequence). CDR3 bases: TGCAGTGCTAGAGGGGAGACCCCCCAAGAGACCCAGTACTTC. Translating gives CSARGETPQETQYF.

This clonotype showed up just a few times. This chain links TRBV10-3 with TRBJ1-6, with 9 bases identical to TRBD1. Germline CDR1 ENHRY, CDR2 SYGVKD. This CDR3 contains 17 residues. J gave up 8 bases and V 0 bases, and 8 bases lay outside the gene matches. The CDR3 DNA is TGTGCCATCAGTGAGTCGAGAGGATGGACAGGGGATTCACCCCTCCACTTT. Its protein product is CAISESRGWTGDSPLHF.

This chain joins TRBV11-2 and TRBJ2-2, with D uncertain. The CDR3 has 15 residues. The germline gives CDR1 SGHAT, CDR2 FQNNGV. With 3 bases removed from V and 1 base from J, the gap between germline ends came to 9 bases. The CDR3 loop is CASSFGAMNTGELFF. The CDR3, as DNA: TGTGCCAGCAGCTTCGGCGCGATGAACACCGGGGAGCTGTTTTTT.

The J gene is TRBJ2-1, the V gene TRBV7-3; TRBD2 aligns across 7 bases. CDR1 is SGHTA, CDR2 FQGTGA, per germline. Trimming cost V 4 bases and J 3 bases; bases outside gene matches: 12. The CDR3 is made up of 17 amino acids. The CDR3 sequence is CASSSEPLADLYNEQFF. The CDR3 nucleotides read TGTGCCAGCAGCTCAGAACCCCTAGCGGACCTCTACAATGAGCAGTTCTTC.

A few counts support this clonotype. V gene TRBV7-2 combines with J gene TRBJ2-7; D ambiguous. Germline CDR1 SGHTA, CDR2 FQGNSA. The CDR3 spans 14 residues. The V gene lost 0 bases and the J gene lost 0 bases, with 6 bases spanning the gap. Written as DNA, the CDR3 is TGTGCCAGCAGCTTAGCTAGTAGCTCCTACGAGCAGTACTTC. As protein: CASSLASSSYEQYF.

This clonotype was found a few times. This chain links TRBV4-1 with TRBJ2-1; 10 bases line up with TRBD2. CDR1 is MGHRA, CDR2 YSYEKL, per germline. CDR3 length: 17 residues. After removal of 2 bases from V and 9 bases from J, the junction contained 13 bases not matched to a gene. Here the CDR3 reads CASSQHLWLAGDSEQFF. CDR3 bases: TGCGCCAGCAGCCAACATCTTTGGCTAGCGGGGGATAGTGAGCAGTTCTTC.

This rearrangement joins TRBV5-1 to TRBJ1-1; D is possibly TRBD1 (6 bases). Germline V gene lookup returns CDR1 SGHRS and CDR2 YFSETQ. The length of the CDR3 is 13 residues. V lost 4 bases, J lost 13 bases, and 20 bases lay in between. The DNA for the CDR3 is TGCGCCAGCAGCCCGACAGGCCTTGCCAAGGGTTTCTTT. The encoded protein is CASSPTGLAKGFF.

The chain uses TRBV3-1 and TRBJ1-5; no clear D gene. Trimming shortened V by 4 bases and J by 5 bases, and 12 bases separated the two germline ends. The V gene's germline CDR1 is LGHDT and CDR2 YNNKEL (reference sequence). The CDR3 is 14 amino acids. CDR3 residues: CASSPGLGHQPQHF. CDR3 bases: TGTGCCAGCAGCCCCGGACTAGGCCATCAGCCCCAGCATTTT.

In this sample, this clonotype turned up many times. The chain recombines TRBV12-3 or TRBV12-4 with TRBJ2-5; TRBD1 matches 7 bases. Trimming removed 7 bases from V and 4 bases from J; junction bases left unmatched: 9. The CDR3 covers 14 residues. The CDR3 nucleotides are TGTGCCAGCACCGACAGGGTCGGGACAGAGACCCAGTACTTC. The encoded protein is CASTDRVGTETQYF.

The chain combines TRBV11-3 with TRBJ2-7; TRBD2 aligns across 9 bases. CDR1 is SGHNT and CDR2 is YENEEA in the germline V gene. This CDR3 contains 14 residues. V gave up 0 bases and J gave up 5 bases; unmatched junction bases: 2. CDR3 in amino acids: CASSLEGTSHEQYF. CDR3 DNA: TGTGCCAGCAGCTTAGAAGGGACTAGCCACGAGCAGTACTTC.

The CDR3 sequence is CSAREGRGAEAFF. The CDR3 coding sequence is TGCAGTGCTAGAGAAGGTCGCGGCGCGGAAGCTTTCTTT. The rearrangement links TRBV20-1 to TRBJ1-1, with D hard to call. The germline V gene encodes CDR1 DFQATT and CDR2 SNEGSKA (reference sequence). Trimming removed 0 bases from V and 8 bases from J, with 13 bases in between. CDR3 length: 13 amino acids.